This T cell receptor beta chain was recovered during a study of long-term antiretroviral therapy in people with HIV. Study-level results: Dating from about 2004 to 2017, the blood was possibly obtained under older ART regimens. Following ART, diversity rose but still fell short of transplant donor controls.

Every donor contributed at least one pre-ART and at least two post-ART PBMC samples. It was version v3.0 of the immunoSEQ assay that was run at survey level. Sequencing was performed with immunoSEQ multiplex PCR; in TCRdb, only in-frame clones are kept and a portion is missing. The sample has tens of thousands of clones, 80% to 85% seen once. Notes on this clone: Its antigen is unknown.

The receptor was derived from a man under 40 with HIV. The sequencing here drew on unsorted PBMCs, taken approximately 4.3 years after starting antiretroviral therapy.

The CDR3 coding sequence is TGTGCCAGCAGTTACCAACCGGAGCGAAACACCATATATTTT. This translates into CASSYQPERNTIYF. V is TRBV6-5 and J is TRBJ1-3; unclear D gene. This CDR3 is 14 amino acids long. V lost 2 bases, J lost 5 bases, and 10 bases lay in between. The germline V gene has CDR1 MNHEY and CDR2 SVGAGI.